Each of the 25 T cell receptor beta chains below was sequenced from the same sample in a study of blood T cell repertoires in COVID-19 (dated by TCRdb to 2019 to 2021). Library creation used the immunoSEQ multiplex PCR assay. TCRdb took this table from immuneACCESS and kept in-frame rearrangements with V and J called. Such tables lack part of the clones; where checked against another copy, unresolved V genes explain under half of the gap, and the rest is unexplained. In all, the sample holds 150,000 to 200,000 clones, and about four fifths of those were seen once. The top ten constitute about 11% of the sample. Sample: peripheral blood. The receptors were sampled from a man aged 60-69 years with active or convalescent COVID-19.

The CDR3 region has the DNA TGTGCCAGCAGCGCCGGGACAGGGTTTGAAAAACTGTTTTTT. It is translated as CASSAGTGFEKLFF. The V and J genes are TRBV9 and TRBJ1-4, with 9 positions matching TRBD1. Trimming cost V 3 bases and J 7 bases; bases outside gene matches: 4. The CDR3 covers 14 residues. The germline gives CDR1 SGDLS, CDR2 YYNGEE.

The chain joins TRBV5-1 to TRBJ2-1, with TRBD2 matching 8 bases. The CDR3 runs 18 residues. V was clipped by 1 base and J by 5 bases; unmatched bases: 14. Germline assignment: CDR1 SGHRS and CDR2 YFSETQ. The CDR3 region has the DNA TGCGCCAGCAGCTTGACTAGCGGCCGTTCCGTAACCAACAATGAGCAGTTCTTC. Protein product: CASSLTSGRSVTNNEQFF.

This CDR3 reads CASSPGPHRGYTEAFF. In nucleotides, the CDR3 is TGTGCCAGTAGTCCGGGGCCTCACAGGGGTTACACTGAAGCTTTCTTT. The chain is built from TRBV19 and TRBJ1-1, with 7 bases lining up with TRBD1. The CDR3 is made up of 16 amino acids. The V gene's germline CDR1 is LNHDA and CDR2 SQIVND (reference sequence). V lost 5 bases, J lost 3 bases, and 12 bases stayed unmatched.

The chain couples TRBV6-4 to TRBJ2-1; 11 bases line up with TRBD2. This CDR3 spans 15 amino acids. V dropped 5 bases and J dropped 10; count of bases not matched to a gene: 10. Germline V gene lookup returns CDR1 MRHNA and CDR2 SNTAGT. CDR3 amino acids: CASSSDGGTSGEQFF. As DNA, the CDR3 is TGTGCCAGCAGTTCGGACGGCGGGACTAGCGGAGAGCAGTTCTTC.

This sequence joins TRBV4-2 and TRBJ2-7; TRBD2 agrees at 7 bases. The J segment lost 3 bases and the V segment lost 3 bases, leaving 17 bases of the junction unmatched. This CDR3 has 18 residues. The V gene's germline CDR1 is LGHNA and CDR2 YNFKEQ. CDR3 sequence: CASSHTPGELAFNYEQYF. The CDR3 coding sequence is TGTGCCAGCAGCCATACCCCCGGGGAACTAGCGTTTAACTACGAGCAGTACTTC.

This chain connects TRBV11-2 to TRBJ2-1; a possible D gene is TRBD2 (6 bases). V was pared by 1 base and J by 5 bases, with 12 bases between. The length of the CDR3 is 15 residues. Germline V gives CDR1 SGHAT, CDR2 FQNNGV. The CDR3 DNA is TGTGCCAGCAGCTTAGCTGGGGGACTTCACAATGAGCAGTTCTTC. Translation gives CASSLAGGLHNEQFF.

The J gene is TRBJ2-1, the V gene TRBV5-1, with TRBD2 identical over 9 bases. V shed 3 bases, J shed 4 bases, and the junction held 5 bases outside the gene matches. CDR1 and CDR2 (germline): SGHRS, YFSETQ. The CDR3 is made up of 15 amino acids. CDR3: CASSSQTSGYNEQFF. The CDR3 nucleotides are TGCGCCAGCAGCTCCCAGACTAGCGGTTACAATGAGCAGTTCTTC.

CDR3 region: CASSPPYEQYF. As DNA, the CDR3 is TGTGCCAGCAGTCCTCCCTACGAGCAGTACTTC. V gene TRBV12-3 or TRBV12-4 combines with J gene TRBJ2-7; unclear D gene. The length of the CDR3 is 11 residues. Trimming cost V 5 bases and J 2 bases, with 4 bases left between them.

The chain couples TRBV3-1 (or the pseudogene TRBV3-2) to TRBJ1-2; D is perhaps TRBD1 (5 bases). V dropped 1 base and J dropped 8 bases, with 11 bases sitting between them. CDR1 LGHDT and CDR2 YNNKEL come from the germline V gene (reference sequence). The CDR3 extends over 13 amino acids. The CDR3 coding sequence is TGTGCCAGCAGCCAAGCAGCGGGGCAAGGCTACACCTTC. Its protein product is CASSQAAGQGYTF.

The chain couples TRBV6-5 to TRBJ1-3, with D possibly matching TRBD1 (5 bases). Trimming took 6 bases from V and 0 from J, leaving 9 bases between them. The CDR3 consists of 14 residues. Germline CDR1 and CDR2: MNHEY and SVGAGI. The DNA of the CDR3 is TGTGCCAGCAGCCTAGGGGTCTCTGGAAACACCATATATTTT. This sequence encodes CASSLGVSGNTIYF.

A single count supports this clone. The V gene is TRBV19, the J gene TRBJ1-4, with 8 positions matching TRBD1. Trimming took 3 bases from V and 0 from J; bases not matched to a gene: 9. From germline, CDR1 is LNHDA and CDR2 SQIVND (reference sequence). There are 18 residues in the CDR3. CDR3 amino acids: CASSIPPGQGSTNEKLFF. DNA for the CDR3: TGTGCCAGTAGTATCCCACCCGGACAGGGCTCAACTAATGAAAAACTGTTTTTT.

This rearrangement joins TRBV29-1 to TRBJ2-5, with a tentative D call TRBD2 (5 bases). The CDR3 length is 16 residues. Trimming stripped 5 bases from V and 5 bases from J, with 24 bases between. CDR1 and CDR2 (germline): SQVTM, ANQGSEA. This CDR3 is CSVSGGLRVRFETQYF. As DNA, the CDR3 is TGCAGCGTTTCCGGAGGCCTAAGAGTCCGGTTCGAGACCCAGTACTTC.

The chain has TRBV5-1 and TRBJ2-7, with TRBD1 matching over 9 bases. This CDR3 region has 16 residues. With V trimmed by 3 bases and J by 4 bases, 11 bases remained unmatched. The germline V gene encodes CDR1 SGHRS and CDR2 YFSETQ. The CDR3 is CASSSKQGAVGYEQYF. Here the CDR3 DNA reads TGCGCCAGCAGCTCGAAACAGGGGGCGGTAGGGTACGAGCAGTACTTC. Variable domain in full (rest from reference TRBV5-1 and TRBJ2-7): KAGVTQTPRYLIKTRGQQVTLSCSPISGHRSVSWYQQTPGQGLQFLFEYFSETQRNKGNFPGRFSGRQFSNSRSEMNVSTLELGDSALYLCASSSKQGAVGYEQYFGPGTRLTVT.

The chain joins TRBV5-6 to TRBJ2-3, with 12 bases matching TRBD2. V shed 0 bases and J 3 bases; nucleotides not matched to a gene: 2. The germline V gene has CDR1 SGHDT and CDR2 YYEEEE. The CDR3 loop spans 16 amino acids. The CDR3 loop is CASSLASGRVTDTQYF. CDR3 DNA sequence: TGTGCCAGCAGCTTGGCTAGCGGGAGGGTAACAGATACGCAGTATTTT. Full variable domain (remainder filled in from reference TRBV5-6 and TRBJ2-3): DAGVTQSPTHLIKTRGQQVTLRCSPKSGHDTVSWYQQALGQGPQFIFQYYEEEERQRGNFPDRFSGHQFPNYSSELNVNALLLGDSALYLCASSLASGRVTDTQYFGPGTRLTVL.

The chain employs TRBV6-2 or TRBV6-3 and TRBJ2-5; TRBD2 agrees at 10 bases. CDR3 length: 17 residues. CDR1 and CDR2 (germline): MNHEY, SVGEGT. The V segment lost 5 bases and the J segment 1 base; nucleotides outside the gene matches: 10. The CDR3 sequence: CASSPTPRTSGQETQYF. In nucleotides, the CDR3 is TGTGCCAGCAGTCCAACACCCCGGACTAGCGGCCAAGAGACCCAGTACTTC.

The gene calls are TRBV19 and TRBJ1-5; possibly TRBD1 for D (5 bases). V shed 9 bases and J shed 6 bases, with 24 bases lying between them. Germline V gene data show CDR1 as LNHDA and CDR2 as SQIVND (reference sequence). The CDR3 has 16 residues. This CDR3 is CASNDGLSGGGQPQHF. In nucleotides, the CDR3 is TGTGCCAGCAACGACGGACTGAGCGGGGGAGGTCAGCCCCAGCATTTT.

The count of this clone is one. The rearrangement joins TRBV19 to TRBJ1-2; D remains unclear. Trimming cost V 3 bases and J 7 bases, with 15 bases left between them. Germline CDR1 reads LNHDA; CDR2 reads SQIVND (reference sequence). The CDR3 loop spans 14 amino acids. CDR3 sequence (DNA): TGTGCCAGTAGTATGCCAGTCCTCTCGCTTGGCTACACCTTC. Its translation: CASSMPVLSLGYTF.

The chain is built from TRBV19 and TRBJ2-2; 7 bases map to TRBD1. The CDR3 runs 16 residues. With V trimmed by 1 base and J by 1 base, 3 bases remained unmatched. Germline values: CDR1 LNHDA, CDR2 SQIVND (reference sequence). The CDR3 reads CASSIGQGVNTGELFF. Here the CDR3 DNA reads TGTGCCAGTAGTATAGGGCAGGGGGTGAACACCGGGGAGCTGTTTTTT. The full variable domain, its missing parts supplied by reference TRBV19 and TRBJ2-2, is DGGITQSPKYLFRKEGQNVTLSCEQNLNHDAMYWYRQDPGQGLRLIYYSQIVNDFQKGDIAEGYSVSREKKESFPLTVTSAQKNPTAFYLCASSIGQGVNTGELFFGEGSRLTVL.

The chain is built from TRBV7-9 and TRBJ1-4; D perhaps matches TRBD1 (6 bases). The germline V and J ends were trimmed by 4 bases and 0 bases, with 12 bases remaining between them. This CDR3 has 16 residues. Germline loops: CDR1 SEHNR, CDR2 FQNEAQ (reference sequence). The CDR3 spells CASSSFRTATNEKLFF. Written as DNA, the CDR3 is TGTGCCAGCAGCTCGTTCCGGACAGCAACTAATGAAAAACTGTTTTTT.

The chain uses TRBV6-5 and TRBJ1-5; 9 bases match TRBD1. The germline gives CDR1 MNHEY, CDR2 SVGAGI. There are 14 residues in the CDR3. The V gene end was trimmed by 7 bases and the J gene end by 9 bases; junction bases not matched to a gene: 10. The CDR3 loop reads CASNKGQGQGPQHF. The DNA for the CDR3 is TGTGCCAGCAATAAGGGACAGGGACAAGGGCCCCAGCATTTT.

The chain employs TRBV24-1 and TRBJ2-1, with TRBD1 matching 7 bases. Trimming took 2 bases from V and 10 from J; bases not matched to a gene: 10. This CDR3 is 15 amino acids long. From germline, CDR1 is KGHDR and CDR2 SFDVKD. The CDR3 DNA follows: TGTGCCACCAGTGATTACTGGGACAGCCCTATGGAGCAGTTCTTC. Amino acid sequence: CATSDYWDSPMEQFF.

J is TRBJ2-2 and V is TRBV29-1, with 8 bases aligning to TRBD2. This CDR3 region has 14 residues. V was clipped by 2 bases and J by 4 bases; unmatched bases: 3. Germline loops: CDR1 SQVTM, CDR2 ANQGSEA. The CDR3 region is CSVETLAATGELFF. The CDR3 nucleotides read TGCAGCGTTGAAACACTAGCGGCCACCGGGGAGCTGTTTTTT.

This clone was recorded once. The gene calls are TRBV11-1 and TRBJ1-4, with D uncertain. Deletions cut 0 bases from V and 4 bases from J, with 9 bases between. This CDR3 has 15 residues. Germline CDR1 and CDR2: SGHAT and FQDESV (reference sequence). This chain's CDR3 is CASSLAMGDNEKLFF. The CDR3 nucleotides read TGTGCCAGCAGCTTAGCCATGGGAGATAATGAAAAACTGTTTTTT.

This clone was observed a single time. In DNA form, the CDR3 reads TGTGCCAGCAGCCTGAGACAGGGATTCGTGTACTTC. It encodes CASSLRQGFVYF. The genes are TRBV28 and TRBJ2-7; TRBD1 aligns across 7 bases. This CDR3 is 12 amino acids long. CDR1 is MDHEN and CDR2 is SYDVKM in the germline V gene. The J segment lost 12 bases and the V segment lost 6 bases, leaving 11 bases of the junction unmatched. Combining the CDR3 with reference TRBV28 and TRBJ2-7 gives the whole variable domain DVKVTQSSRYLVKRTGEKVFLECVQDMDHENMFWYRQDPGLGLRLIYFSYDVKMKEKGDIPEGYSVSREKKERFSLILESASTNQTSMYLCASSLRQGFVYFGPGTRLTVT.

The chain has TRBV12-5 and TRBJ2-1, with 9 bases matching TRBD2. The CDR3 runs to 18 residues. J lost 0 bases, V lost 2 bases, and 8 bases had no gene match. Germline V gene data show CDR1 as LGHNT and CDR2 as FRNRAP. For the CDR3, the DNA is TGTGCTAGTGGTTTGTCACTCATTAGCGGGAGCTCCTACAATGAGCAGTTCTTC. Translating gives CASGLSLISGSSYNEQFF.